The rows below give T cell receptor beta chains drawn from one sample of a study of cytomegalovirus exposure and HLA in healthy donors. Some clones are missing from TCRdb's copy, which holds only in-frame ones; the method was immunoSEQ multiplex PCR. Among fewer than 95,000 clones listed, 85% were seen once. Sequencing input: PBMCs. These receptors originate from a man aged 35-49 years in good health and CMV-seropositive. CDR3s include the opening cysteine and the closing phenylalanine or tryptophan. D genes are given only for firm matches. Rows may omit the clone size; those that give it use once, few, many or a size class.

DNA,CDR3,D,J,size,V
TGTGCCAGCAGCCCGGGACCGGGACAGGGGGTTCGGCAGTACTTC,CASSPGPGQGVRQYF,TRBD1,TRBJ2-7,-,TRBV11-2
TGTGCCAGCAGCCTAGGGGCGGGAAGGTACGAGCAGTACTTC,CASSLGAGRYEQYF,-,TRBJ2-7,-,TRBV28
TGTGCCAGCAGCTCGGCAGGGGCCGAGTGGGGGCCCCAGCATTTT,CASSSAGAEWGPQHF,-,TRBJ1-5,-,TRBV7-9
TGTGCCAGCAGCTTGGGGCAGGGGAACATAAGGACTGAAGCTTTCTTT,CASSLGQGNIRTEAFF,-,TRBJ1-1,-,TRBV5-8
TGTGCCAGCAGCCCGGGACTAGCGGGGGGCTCCTACAATGAGCAGTTCTTC,CASSPGLAGGSYNEQFF,TRBD2,TRBJ2-1,-,TRBV11-2
TGCAGCGTTGGTAGGGGGGGCAACACTGAAGCTTTCTTT,CSVGRGGNTEAFF,-,TRBJ1-1,once,TRBV29-1
TGTGCCAGCAGCGCGACTAGCGGGACGGGGGGCGATACGCAGTATTTT,CASSATSGTGGDTQYF,TRBD2,TRBJ2-3,-,TRBV9
TGTGCCAGCAGGGGGACTAGCGGGAGGGGACACGAGCAGTACTTC,CASRGTSGRGHEQYF,TRBD2,TRBJ2-7,-,TRBV6-6
TGTGCCAGTAGTGTAGGACAGGGAGGTGATCAGCCCCAGCATTTT,CASSVGQGGDQPQHF,TRBD1,TRBJ1-5,-,TRBV19
TGTGCCAGTATAAAGACTAGAGGGACCGGGGAGCTGTTTTTT,CASIKTRGTGELFF,-,TRBJ2-2,-,TRBV19